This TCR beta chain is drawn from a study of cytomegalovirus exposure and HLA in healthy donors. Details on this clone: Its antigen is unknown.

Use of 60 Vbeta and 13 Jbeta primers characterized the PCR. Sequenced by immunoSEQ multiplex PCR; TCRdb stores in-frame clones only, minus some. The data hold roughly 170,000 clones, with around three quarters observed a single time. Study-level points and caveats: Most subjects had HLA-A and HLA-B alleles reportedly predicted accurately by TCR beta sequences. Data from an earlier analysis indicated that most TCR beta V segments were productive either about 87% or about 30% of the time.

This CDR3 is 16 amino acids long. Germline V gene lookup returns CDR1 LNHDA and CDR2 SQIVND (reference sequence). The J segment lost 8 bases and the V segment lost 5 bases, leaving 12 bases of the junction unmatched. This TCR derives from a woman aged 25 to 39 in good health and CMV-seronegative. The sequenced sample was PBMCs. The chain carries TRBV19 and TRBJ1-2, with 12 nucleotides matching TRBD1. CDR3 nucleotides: TGTGCCAGTAGTTCCTCTGCGGGACAGGGGGCGAGGGGCTACACCTTC. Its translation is CASSSSAGQGARGYTF.